The clone carrying this TCR beta chain was detected ten times or more. This specimen belongs to a study of spatial heterogeneity in lung cancer. One entry per CDR3 protein, called by TCRdb with MiXCR from the 5' RACE reads. The data hold more than 60,000 distinct CDR3 sequences, with 8% observed a single time. The CDR3 is 15 amino acids. The ends lost 0 bases at V and 6 bases at J; junction bases unmatched: 8. Germline loops: CDR1 SGHNT, CDR2 YYREEE (reference sequence). Regarding time point: sample taken at primary tumor resection. This chain links TRBV5-4 with TRBJ2-7; 8 nucleotides line up with TRBD1. This receptor was identified in a male donor with early-stage non-small cell lung cancer. The sample in question was PBMCs, obtained at surgery. The CDR3, as DNA: TGTGCCAGCAGCTTGGCTGACAGGGGACTCTCCGAGCAGTACTTC. This encodes CASSLADRGLSEQYF.